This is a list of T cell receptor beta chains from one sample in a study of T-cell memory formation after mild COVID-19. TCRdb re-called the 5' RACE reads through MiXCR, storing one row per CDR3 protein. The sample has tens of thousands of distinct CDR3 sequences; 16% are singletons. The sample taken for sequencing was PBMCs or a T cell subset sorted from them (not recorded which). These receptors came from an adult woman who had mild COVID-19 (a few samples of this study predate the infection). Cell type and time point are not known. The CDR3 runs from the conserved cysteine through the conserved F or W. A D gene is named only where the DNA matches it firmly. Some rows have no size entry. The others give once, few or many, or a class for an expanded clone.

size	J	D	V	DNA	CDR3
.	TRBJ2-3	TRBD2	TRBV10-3	TGTGCCATCAGTACCGGGACTAGCGGCACAGATACGCAGTATTTT	CAISTGTSGTDTQYF
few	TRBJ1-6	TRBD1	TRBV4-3	TGCGCCAGCAGCCCTGGGACAGGGAATAATTCACCCCTCCACTTT	CASSPGTGNNSPLHF
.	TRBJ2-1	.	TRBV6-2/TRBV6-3	TGTGCCAGCAGTTACTCCAGAGGGGGGGACAATGAGCAGTTCTTC	CASSYSRGGDNEQFF
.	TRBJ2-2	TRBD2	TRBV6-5	TGTGCCAGCAGTTACTCAGCGGGAGGAGTCACCGGGGAGCTGTTTTTT	CASSYSAGGVTGELFF
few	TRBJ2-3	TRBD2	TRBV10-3	TGTGCCATCAGTGAGGCTAGCGGGAGGATGGCAGATACGCAGTATTTT	CAISEASGRMADTQYF
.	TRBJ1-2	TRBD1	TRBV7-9	TGTGCCAGCAGCCATCCAGACAGGGAGGGCTATGGCTACACCTTC	CASSHPDREGYGYTF
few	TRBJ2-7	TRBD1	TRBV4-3	TGCGCCAGCAGCCACTTAACCGGGACAGGGGGTGACGAGCAGTACTTC	CASSHLTGTGGDEQYF
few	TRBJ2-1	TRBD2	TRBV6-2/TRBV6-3	TGTGCCAGCAGTTATCCGGGCGGGGGGTTTAACAATGAGCAGTTCTTC	CASSYPGGGFNNEQFF
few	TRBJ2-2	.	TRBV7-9	TGTGCCAGCAGCTTAGCCAGACAAGGTTTCGGGGAGCTGTTTTTT	CASSLARQGFGELFF
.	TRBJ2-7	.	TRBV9	TGTGCCAGCAGCCCGACGATGACCCCAGGGGGGCCCTACGAGCAGTACTTC	CASSPTMTPGGPYEQYF
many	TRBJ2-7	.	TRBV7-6	TGTGCCAGCAGCTCCGCCCAGCATTCCTACGAGCAGTACTTC	CASSSAQHSYEQYF
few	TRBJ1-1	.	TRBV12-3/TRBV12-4	TGTGCCAGCAACCCGGAGGGGGGCACTGAAGCTTTCTTT	CASNPEGGTEAFF
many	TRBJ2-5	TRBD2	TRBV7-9	TGTGCCACCGGAGGCGGGGGTAGCCAAGAGACCCAGTACTTC	CATGGGGSQETQYF
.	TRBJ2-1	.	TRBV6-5	TGTGCCAGCAATCCCCTCCCGGTAGTTTGGAATGAGCAGTTCTTC	CASNPLPVVWNEQFF
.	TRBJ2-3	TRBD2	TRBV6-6	TGTGCCAGCACTTCCGGAGCGGGGCACACAGATACGCAGTATTTT	CASTSGAGHTDTQYF
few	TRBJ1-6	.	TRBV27	TGTGCCAGCAGTTCCCCCAGGGTGGGGAATTCACCCCTCCACTTT	CASSSPRVGNSPLHF
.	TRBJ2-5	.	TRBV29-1	TGCAGCGTTGAAGATTGGGGGGGCGCAGAGACCCAGTACTTC	CSVEDWGGAETQYF
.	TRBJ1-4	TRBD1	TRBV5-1	TGCGCCAGCAGCCCGGGACAGCACACAACTAATGAAAAACTGTTTTTT	CASSPGQHTTNEKLFF
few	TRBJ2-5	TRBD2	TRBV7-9	TGTGCCAGCAGCTGGGCCCGGGACTACCTTTTCCAAGAGACCCAGTACTTC	CASSWARDYLFQETQYF
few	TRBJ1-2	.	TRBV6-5	TGTGCCAGCAGTTACTCTCCGTCAGGCTACTATGGCTACACCTTC	CASSYSPSGYYGYTF
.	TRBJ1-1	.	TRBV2	TGTGCCAGCAGTTGGGCTGAAGCTTTCTTT	CASSWAEAFF
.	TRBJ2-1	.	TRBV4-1	TGCGCCAGCAGCCTCCTTCGGGGGGCGAAGTACAATGAGCAGTTCTTC	CASSLLRGAKYNEQFF
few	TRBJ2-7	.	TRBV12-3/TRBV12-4	TGTGCCAGCAGTTTAAGGGCAGCCTACGAGCAGTACTTC	CASSLRAAYEQYF
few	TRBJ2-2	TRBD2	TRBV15	TGTGCCACCAGCAGAGATCGGGGGGTAGTGAACACCGGGGAGCTGTTTTTT	CATSRDRGVVNTGELFF
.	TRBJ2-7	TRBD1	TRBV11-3	TGTGCCAGCAGCCTGAGGACAGGGATGGTGTACGAGCAGTACTTC	CASSLRTGMVYEQYF